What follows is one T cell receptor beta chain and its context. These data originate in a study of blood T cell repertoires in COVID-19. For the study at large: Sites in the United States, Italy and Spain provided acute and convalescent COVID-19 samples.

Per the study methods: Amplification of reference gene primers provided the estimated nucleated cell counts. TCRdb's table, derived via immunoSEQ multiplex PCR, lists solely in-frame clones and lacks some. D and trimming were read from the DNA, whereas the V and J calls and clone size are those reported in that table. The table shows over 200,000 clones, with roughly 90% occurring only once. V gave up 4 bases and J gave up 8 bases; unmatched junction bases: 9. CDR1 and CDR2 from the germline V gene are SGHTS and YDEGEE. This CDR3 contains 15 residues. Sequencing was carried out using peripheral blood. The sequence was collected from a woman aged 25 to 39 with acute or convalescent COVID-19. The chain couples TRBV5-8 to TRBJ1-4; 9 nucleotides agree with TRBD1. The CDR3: CASSRLQGAGEKLFF. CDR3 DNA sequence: TGTGCCAGCAGCAGACTACAGGGGGCTGGCGAAAAACTGTTTTTT.